The sequence of this TCR beta chain was determined in a study of OX40 agonist ivuxolimab in advanced cancers. Assay used: immunoSEQ multiplex PCR; TCRdb lists only in-frame clones, some missing. The sample contains 45,000 to 55,000 clones, about 88% of which appear only once. Trimming took 4 bases from V and 2 from J, leaving 14 bases between them. The germline gives CDR1 SEHNR, CDR2 FQNEAQ (reference sequence). This CDR3 has 15 residues. The source material was CD4+ or CD8+ T cells sorted from blood, sampled in a trial of the OX40 agonist ivuxolimab. The genes are TRBV7-9 and TRBJ2-5, with D unclear. The sequence was obtained from an adult with an advanced solid tumor such as melanoma, head and neck, liver or kidney cancer. The CDR3 region is CASSYLGETQETQYF. Here the CDR3 DNA reads TGTGCCAGCAGCTACCTAGGCGAAACTCAAGAGACCCAGTACTTC.